Shown below are 21 T cell receptor beta chains from a single sample sequenced in a study of cytomegalovirus exposure and HLA in healthy donors. Data came from immunoSEQ multiplex PCR; TCRdb stores just in-frame clones and leaves some out. The sample contains approximately 120,000 clones, around 86% of which appear only once. Sequenced material: PBMCs. The receptors stem from a woman aged 18-29 years in good health and CMV-seronegative.

The chain's CDR3 is CASGLAMDSTYGYTF. The CDR3 coding sequence is TGTGCTAGTGGTTTGGCGATGGACAGCACCTATGGCTACACCTTC. This chain connects TRBV12-5 to TRBJ1-2, with D possibly matching TRBD1 (6 bases). V gave up 1 base and J gave up 4 bases, with 13 bases separating them. Germline V gives CDR1 LGHNT, CDR2 FRNRAP. CDR3 size: 15 residues.

In its sample, this clone was seen a few times. The rearrangement links TRBV6-1 to TRBJ2-7, with 12 positions matching TRBD2. The CDR3 spans 16 residues. The germline gives CDR1 MNHNS, CDR2 SASEGT. Germline trimming cut 4 bases from V and 5 bases from J; bases unmatched to any gene: 9. DNA for the CDR3: TGTGCCAGCAGTGGCCTGACTAGCGGGAGATATGACGAGCAGTACTTC. As protein: CASSGLTSGRYDEQYF.

V gene TRBV27 combines with J gene TRBJ2-5; 10 nucleotides align to TRBD1. The CDR3 consists of 15 residues. Germline V gene lookup returns CDR1 MNHEY and CDR2 SMNVEV (reference sequence). Trimming cost V 6 bases and J 5 bases; bases outside gene matches: 9. In nucleotides, the CDR3 is TGTGCCAGCAGGCTGACAGGGGGCTCCGGGGAGACCCAGTACTTC. Residues: CASRLTGGSGETQYF.

V and J are TRBV4-1 and TRBJ1-2; 8 positions match TRBD1. This CDR3 is 15 amino acids long. V trimming: 4 bases; J trimming: 5 bases; junction bases outside the gene matches: 9. Germline loops: CDR1 MGHRA, CDR2 YSYEKL. The CDR3 DNA sequence: TGCGCCAGCAGCCCGACGGACAGGGTAAAGTATGGCTACACCTTC. The encoded protein is CASSPTDRVKYGYTF.

The genes are TRBV5-1 and TRBJ2-5; tentative D call: TRBD2 (7 bases). The germline V gene encodes CDR1 SGHRS and CDR2 YFSETQ. The CDR3 sequence is 16 residues long. The V and J ends lost 4 bases and 0 bases respectively, with 16 bases between them. In nucleotides, the CDR3 is TGCGCCAGCAGCCAGGGAGGGGGAACGTACCAAGAGACCCAGTACTTC. It encodes CASSQGGGTYQETQYF. Together with reference TRBV5-1 and TRBJ2-5, the CDR3 gives the full variable domain: KAGVTQTPRYLIKTRGQQVTLSCSPISGHRSVSWYQQTPGQGLQFLFEYFSETQRNKGNFPGRFSGRQFSNSRSEMNVSTLELGDSALYLCASSQGGGTYQETQYFGPGTRLLVL.

The J gene is TRBJ2-1, the V gene TRBV5-1; a possible D gene is TRBD2 (5 bases). V was shortened by 7 bases and J by 6 bases, with 17 bases between the two germline ends. The germline V gene encodes CDR1 SGHRS and CDR2 YFSETQ. CDR3 size: 14 residues. This chain's CDR3 is CASSFGGPGNEQFF. The DNA for the CDR3 is TGCGCCAGCTCCTTTGGCGGGCCGGGCAATGAGCAGTTCTTC.

This rearrangement joins TRBV7-9 to TRBJ1-1; 7 bases are a match to TRBD1. The germline CDR1 and CDR2 sequences are SEHNR and FQNEAQ (reference sequence). CDR3 length: 13 amino acids. Trimming at V came to 5 bases and at J to 9 bases, leaving 9 bases not matched to a gene. The chain's CDR3 is CASSPRTGSQAFF. In nucleotides, the CDR3 is TGTGCCAGCAGCCCGCGGACAGGATCACAAGCTTTCTTT.

This rearrangement joins TRBV7-9 to TRBJ2-3; 9 bases align to TRBD1. The CDR3 has 17 residues. Germline V gene data show CDR1 as SEHNR and CDR2 as FQNEAQ (reference sequence). With 5 bases clipped from V and 2 bases from J, the junction kept 11 bases outside the gene matches. The CDR3, as DNA: TGTGCCAGCAGCCGTATCCCCGGGACAGGGATCACAGATACGCAGTATTTT. Its translation is CASSRIPGTGITDTQYF.

V gene TRBV28 combines with J gene TRBJ1-4; D uncertain. The germline V gene has CDR1 MDHEN and CDR2 SYDVKM. Trimming took 3 bases from V and 0 from J, leaving 11 bases between them. The CDR3 is 16 amino acids. The chain's CDR3 is CASSFPAGATNEKLFF. The DNA of the CDR3 is TGTGCCAGCAGTTTCCCCGCGGGAGCAACTAATGAAAAACTGTTTTTT.

Note on this clone: This same CDR3 is encoded by further DNA sequences in the sample. This sequence joins TRBV19 and TRBJ2-7, with 11 bases aligning to TRBD1. After removal of 3 bases from V and 3 bases from J, the junction contained 4 bases not matched to a gene. Germline-derived CDR1 and CDR2 are LNHDA and SQIVND (reference sequence). This CDR3 comprises 15 residues. CDR3 nucleotide sequence: TGTGCCAGTAGTATCGGGACAGGGGGTAACTACGAGCAGTACTTC. Translated: CASSIGTGGNYEQYF.

V gene TRBV27 combines with J gene TRBJ2-1, with D possibly TRBD1 on 6 matching bases. Per the germline V gene, CDR1 is MNHEY and CDR2 is SMNVEV (reference sequence). The CDR3 spans 13 residues. V was cut by 3 bases and J by 5 bases, with 8 bases left in between. Here the CDR3 DNA reads TGTGCCAGCAGTTTTACAGGGAACAATGAGCAGTTCTTC. Residues: CASSFTGNNEQFF.

The chain employs TRBV19 and TRBJ1-2, with D possibly TRBD1 on 5 matching bases. The CDR3 spans 13 residues. From germline, CDR1 is LNHDA and CDR2 SQIVND (reference sequence). The V gene lost 7 bases and the J gene lost 8 bases, with 17 bases spanning the gap. The CDR3 DNA reads as TGTGCCAGTACCCCAATGGGGGAGGAGGGCTACACCTTC. Translated, it gives CASTPMGEEGYTF. The full variable domain, its missing parts supplied by reference TRBV19 and TRBJ1-2, is DGGITQSPKYLFRKEGQNVTLSCEQNLNHDAMYWYRQDPGQGLRLIYYSQIVNDFQKGDIAEGYSVSREKKESFPLTVTSAQKNPTAFYLCASTPMGEEGYTFGSGTRLTVV.

V usage is TRBV5-6 and J usage is TRBJ2-7; TRBD2 might be the D (6 bases). V lost 4 bases to trimming and J lost 8 bases, with 13 bases between them. This CDR3 has 12 residues. Per germline, CDR1 SGHDT and CDR2 YYEEEE. The CDR3: CASSDGRGQQYF. CDR3 bases: TGTGCCAGCAGCGACGGGCGGGGTCAGCAGTACTTC. The whole variable domain, remainder taken from reference TRBV5-6 and TRBJ2-7, is DAGVTQSPTHLIKTRGQQVTLRCSPKSGHDTVSWYQQALGQGPQFIFQYYEEEERQRGNFPDRFSGHQFPNYSSELNVNALLLGDSALYLCASSDGRGQQYFGPGTRLTVT.

The chain employs TRBV28 and TRBJ2-4, with a tentative D call TRBD2 (5 bases). From germline, CDR1 is MDHEN and CDR2 SYDVKM. V was shortened by 5 bases and J by 8 bases, with 19 bases between the two germline ends. The CDR3 totals 15 residues. The chain's CDR3 is CASSPRADLRDIQYF. Written as DNA, the CDR3 is TGTGCCAGCAGTCCGCGAGCGGACCTGAGGGACATTCAGTACTTC.

The chain combines TRBV27 with TRBJ2-1; no clear D gene. In germline, CDR1 is MNHEY, CDR2 SMNVEV (reference sequence). There are 15 residues in the CDR3. V was cut by 3 bases and J by 7 bases, with 16 bases left in between. The CDR3 region is CASSFPPAARNEQFF. In DNA form, the CDR3 reads TGTGCCAGCAGTTTTCCCCCTGCCGCGAGGAATGAGCAGTTCTTC.

This rearrangement joins TRBV10-1 to TRBJ2-1; 9 bases match TRBD2. CDR1 WNHNN and CDR2 SYGVQD come from the germline V gene (reference sequence). The CDR3 sequence is 19 residues long. V was clipped by 0 bases and J by 0 bases; unmatched bases: 9. This CDR3 reads CASSESRLAGLSSYNEQFF. CDR3 DNA: TGCGCCAGCAGTGAGTCGCGTCTAGCGGGGTTGAGCTCCTACAATGAGCAGTTCTTC.

The chain has TRBV4-1 and TRBJ2-7; TRBD2 might be the D (5 bases). The CDR3 runs to 14 residues. Trimming shortened V by 4 bases and J by 2 bases, and 12 bases separated the two germline ends. Germline V CDR1 and CDR2: MGHRA, YSYEKL. In DNA, the CDR3 is TGCGCCAGCAGCCTTAGCGCAAACCCCTACGAGCAGTACTTC. Its protein product is CASSLSANPYEQYF.

This sequence joins TRBV28 and TRBJ2-7; 15 positions agree with TRBD2. V trimming: 5 bases; J trimming: 5 bases; junction bases outside the gene matches: 13. The CDR3 length is 18 residues. Germline CDR1 and CDR2: MDHEN and SYDVKM. The CDR3 bases are TGTGCCAGCAGTAGACGACTATGGACTAGCGGGAGGGCCCACGAGCAGTACTTC. Translated: CASSRRLWTSGRAHEQYF.

V and J are TRBV29-1 and TRBJ2-1; 9 bases match TRBD1. The CDR3 is 16 residues long. Looked up from germline, CDR1 is SQVTM and CDR2 is ANQGSEA. J was trimmed by 0 bases and V by 7 bases; bases with no gene match: 10. CDR3 in DNA: TGCAGCGGACGGGGTGGACAGGGGAGCTCCTACAATGAGCAGTTCTTC. This codes for CSGRGGQGSSYNEQFF.

This clone was seen a handful of times. The V and J genes are TRBV6-4 and TRBJ2-1; 7 nucleotides line up with TRBD1. V was pared by 6 bases and J by 6 bases, with 11 bases of the junction left unmatched. The CDR3 is 15 amino acids. From germline, CDR1 is MRHNA and CDR2 SNTAGT. The CDR3 DNA sequence: TGTGCCAGCAGCGCAAGACAGGGAGAGGGCAATGAGCAGTTCTTC. It translates to CASSARQGEGNEQFF.

The V and J genes are TRBV28 and TRBJ1-2, with D unclear. Germline CDR1 MDHEN, CDR2 SYDVKM. V was trimmed by 1 base and J by 1 base, leaving 10 bases between them. The CDR3 extends over 15 amino acids. The CDR3 protein is CASSLFLGFNYGYTF. As DNA, the CDR3 is TGTGCCAGCAGTTTATTTCTGGGCTTTAACTATGGCTACACCTTC.